This T cell receptor beta chain was obtained from a study of shared clonotypes between healthy human individuals. Germline CDR1 MNHEY, CDR2 SVGAGI. V gave up 0 bases and J gave up 1 base, with 11 bases separating them. CDR3 size: 16 residues. Replicate sorted-subset PCRs were loaded with 150 to 250 ng DNA, 30,000 to 35,000 T cell genomes. Using immunoSEQ multiplex PCR, the repertoire was profiled, and TCRdb retains in-frame clones only, with some absent. The sample consists of just over 2,000,000 clones, around 95% of them appearing once. Healthy adults negative for HIV, lacking recent acute infections or vaccinations, served as donors.

Sequenced sample: naive CD4+ T cells sorted from blood. Subset denoted: CD45RA+ positively selected. The chain has TRBV6-5 and TRBJ2-3; weak D call: TRBD1 (5 bases). The TCR was taken from a man aged 18 to 30 in good health. DNA for the CDR3: TGTGCCAGCAGTTACTCGAGTATGGGGCGCACAGATACGCAGTATTTT. This codes for CASSYSSMGRTDTQYF.